Below, 6 T cell receptor beta chains from the same sample are listed, as sequenced in a study of control samples from healthy donors and cancer patients. Some clones are missing from TCRdb's copy, which holds only in-frame ones; the method was immunoSEQ multiplex PCR. The sample includes about 40,000 clones, roughly 92% of them seen just once. Sequenced: blood. The source of these receptors is a woman between 45 and 60 years old in good health.

This chain links TRBV5-6 with TRBJ1-2; a weak D match, TRBD1 (6 bases). Trimming took 4 bases from V and 8 from J, leaving 12 bases between them. Germline assignment: CDR1 SGHDT and CDR2 YYEEEE. This CDR3 region has 12 residues. CDR3 sequence: CASSLTGSGYTF. The CDR3 bases are TGTGCCAGCAGCCTGACAGGTTCCGGCTACACCTTC.

The J gene is TRBJ2-7, the V gene TRBV28, with D hard to call. CDR3 size: 12 residues. Germline V gene data show CDR1 as MDHEN and CDR2 as SYDVKM. V was trimmed by 3 bases and J by 4 bases, leaving 7 bases between them. The CDR3 DNA reads as TGTGCCAGCAGTTTTTACAGATACGAGCAGTACTTC. Encoded protein: CASSFYRYEQYF.

V gene TRBV6-5 combines with J gene TRBJ1-1, with D maybe TRBD1 (5 bases). Per germline, CDR1 MNHEY and CDR2 SVGAGI. V gave up 5 bases and J gave up 1 base, with 8 bases separating them. The CDR3 length is 13 residues. As DNA, the CDR3 is TGTGCCAGCAGTCTGAGGGGGAACACTGAAGCTTTCTTT. This gives the protein CASSLRGNTEAFF.

CDR3 residues: CASSQGSEGGTTEAFF. The CDR3 DNA is TGTGCCAGCAGCCAAGGATCGGAGGGGGGGACCACTGAAGCTTTCTTT. The chain combines TRBV4-2 with TRBJ1-1, with TRBD1 as a possible D gene (6 bases). Germline V gene data show CDR1 as LGHNA and CDR2 as YNFKEQ. The CDR3 length is 16 residues. V was trimmed by 1 base and J by 4 bases, leaving 16 bases between them.

The chain uses TRBV11-3 and TRBJ2-7; 9 positions agree with TRBD1. CDR3 length: 20 residues. CDR1 and CDR2 (germline): SGHNT, YENEEA. V lost 0 bases and J lost 3; bases outside the gene matches: 18. The CDR3 DNA is TGTGCCAGCAGCTTAGATCGAGGTGGACAGGGGCAGCCCCCTATCTACGAGCAGTACTTC. Translating it yields CASSLDRGGQGQPPIYEQYF.

The J gene is TRBJ1-2, the V gene TRBV12-3 or TRBV12-4; the D is unclear. Trimming pared 5 bases from V and 11 bases from J, leaving 15 bases between. The CDR3 contains 12 residues. CDR3 nucleotide sequence: TGTGCCAGCAGTCCCGGGGAAGGGCGGTACACCTTC. This encodes CASSPGEGRYTF.